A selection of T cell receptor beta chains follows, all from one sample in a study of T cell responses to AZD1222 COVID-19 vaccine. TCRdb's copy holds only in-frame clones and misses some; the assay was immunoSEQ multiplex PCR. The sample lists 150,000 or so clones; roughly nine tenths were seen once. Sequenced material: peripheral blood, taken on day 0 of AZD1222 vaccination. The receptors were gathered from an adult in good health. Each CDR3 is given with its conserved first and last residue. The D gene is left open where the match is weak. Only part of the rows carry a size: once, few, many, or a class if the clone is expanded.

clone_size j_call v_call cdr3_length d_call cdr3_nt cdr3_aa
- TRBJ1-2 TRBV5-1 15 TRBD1 TGCGCCAGCAGCACCGGACAGGGACGCTACTATGGCTACACCTTC CASSTGQGRYYGYTF
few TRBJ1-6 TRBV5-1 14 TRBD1 TGCGCCAGCAGCTCTGGGACAGGGGATTCGCCCCTCCACTTT CASSSGTGDSPLHF
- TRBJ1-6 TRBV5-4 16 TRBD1 TGTGCCAGCAGCCCGAGAGAGGGGGCTTACGGTTCACCCCTCCACTTT CASSPREGAYGSPLHF
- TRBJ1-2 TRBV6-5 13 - TGTGCTACTATCGCCGGGGGGGCGGGTGGCTACACCTTC CATIAGGAGGYTF
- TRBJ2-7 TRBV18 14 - TGTGCCAGCTCACCATCACAGGGCTCCTACGAGCAGTACTTC CASSPSQGSYEQYF
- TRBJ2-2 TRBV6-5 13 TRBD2 TGTGCCAGCAGTTGGCGGGAGGGCGGGGAGCTGTTTTTT CASSWREGGELFF
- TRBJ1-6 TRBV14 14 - TGTGCCAGCAGCCAAGAGTCGGGAGGTTCACCCCTCCACTTT CASSQESGGSPLHF
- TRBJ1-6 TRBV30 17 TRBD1 TGTGCCTGGAGTGTACCTTTTGACAGGGAGTATAATTCACCCCTCCACTTT CAWSVPFDREYNSPLHF
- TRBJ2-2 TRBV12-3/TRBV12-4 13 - TGTGCCAGCAGTACCATTAGAACCGGGGAGCTGTTTTTT CASSTIRTGELFF
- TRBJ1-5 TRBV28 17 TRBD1 TGTGCCAGCAGTCCACGCCAGGGGACAGGGAACAATCAGCCCCAGCATTTT CASSPRQGTGNNQPQHF